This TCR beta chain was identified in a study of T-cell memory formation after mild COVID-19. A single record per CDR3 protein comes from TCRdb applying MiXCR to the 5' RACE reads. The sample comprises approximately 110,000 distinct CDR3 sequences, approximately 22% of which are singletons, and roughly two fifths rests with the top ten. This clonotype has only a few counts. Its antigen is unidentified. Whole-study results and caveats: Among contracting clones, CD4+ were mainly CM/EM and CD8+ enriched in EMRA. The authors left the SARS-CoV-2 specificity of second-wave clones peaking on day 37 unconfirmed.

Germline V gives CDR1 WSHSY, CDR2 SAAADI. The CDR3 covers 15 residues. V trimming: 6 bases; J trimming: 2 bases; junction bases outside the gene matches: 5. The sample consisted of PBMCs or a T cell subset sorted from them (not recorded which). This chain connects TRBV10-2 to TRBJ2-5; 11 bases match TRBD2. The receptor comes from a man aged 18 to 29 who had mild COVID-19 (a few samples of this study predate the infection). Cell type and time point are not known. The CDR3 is CASSSGLAEQETQYF. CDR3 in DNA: TGCGCCAGCAGCTCGGGACTAGCGGAACAAGAGACCCAGTACTTC.